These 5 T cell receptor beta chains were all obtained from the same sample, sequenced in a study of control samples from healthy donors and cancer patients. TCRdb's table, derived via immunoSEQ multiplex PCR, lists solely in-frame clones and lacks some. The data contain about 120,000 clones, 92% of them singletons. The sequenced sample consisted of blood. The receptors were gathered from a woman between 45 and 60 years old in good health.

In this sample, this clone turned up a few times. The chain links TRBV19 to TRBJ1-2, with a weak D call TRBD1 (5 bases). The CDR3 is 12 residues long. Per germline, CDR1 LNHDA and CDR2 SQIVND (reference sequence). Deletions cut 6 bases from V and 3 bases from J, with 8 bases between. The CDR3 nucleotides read TGTGCCAGTAGGACAGACGACTATGGCTACACCTTC. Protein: CASRTDDYGYTF.

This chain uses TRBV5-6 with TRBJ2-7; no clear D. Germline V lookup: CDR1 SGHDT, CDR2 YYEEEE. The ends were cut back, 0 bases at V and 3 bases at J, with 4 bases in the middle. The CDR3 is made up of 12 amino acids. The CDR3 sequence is CASSLGGYEQYF. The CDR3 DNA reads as TGTGCCAGCAGCTTGGGCGGCTACGAGCAGTACTTC.

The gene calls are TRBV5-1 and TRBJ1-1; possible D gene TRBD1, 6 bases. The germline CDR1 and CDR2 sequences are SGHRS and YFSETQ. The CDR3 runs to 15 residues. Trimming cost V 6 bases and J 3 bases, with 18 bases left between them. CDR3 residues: CASTRDIGGDTEAFF. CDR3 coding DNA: TGCGCCAGCACCCGGGACATCGGCGGGGACACTGAAGCTTTCTTT.

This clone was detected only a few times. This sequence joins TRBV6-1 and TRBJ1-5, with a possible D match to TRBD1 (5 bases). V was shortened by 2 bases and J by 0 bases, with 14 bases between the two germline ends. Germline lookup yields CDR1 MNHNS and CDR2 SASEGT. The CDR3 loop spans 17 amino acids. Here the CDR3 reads CASSEWSVGTSNQPQHF. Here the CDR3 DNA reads TGTGCCAGCAGTGAATGGTCGGTTGGGACTAGCAATCAGCCCCAGCATTTT.

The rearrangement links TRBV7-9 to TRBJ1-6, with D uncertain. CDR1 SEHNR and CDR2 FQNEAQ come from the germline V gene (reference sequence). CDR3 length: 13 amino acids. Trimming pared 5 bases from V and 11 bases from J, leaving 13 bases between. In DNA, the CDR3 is TGTGCCAGCAGCCCGACGAGGTTGACACCCCTCCACTTT. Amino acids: CASSPTRLTPLHF.